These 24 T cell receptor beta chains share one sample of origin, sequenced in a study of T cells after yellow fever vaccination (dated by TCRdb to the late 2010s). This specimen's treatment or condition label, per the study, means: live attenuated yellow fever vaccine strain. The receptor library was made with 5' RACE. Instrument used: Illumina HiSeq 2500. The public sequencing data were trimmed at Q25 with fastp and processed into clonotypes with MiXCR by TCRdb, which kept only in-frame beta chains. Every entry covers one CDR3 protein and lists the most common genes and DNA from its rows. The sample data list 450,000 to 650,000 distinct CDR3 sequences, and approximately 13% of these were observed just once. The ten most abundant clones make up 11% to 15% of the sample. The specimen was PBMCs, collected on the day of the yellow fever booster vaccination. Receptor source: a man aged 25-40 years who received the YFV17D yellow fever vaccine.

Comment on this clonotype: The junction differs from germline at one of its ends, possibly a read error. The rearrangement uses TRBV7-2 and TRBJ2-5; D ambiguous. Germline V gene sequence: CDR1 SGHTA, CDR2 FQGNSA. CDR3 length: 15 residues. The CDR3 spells CASSLVAGTQPDLIF. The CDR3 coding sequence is TGTGCCAGCAGCTTAGTGGCAGGTACCCAACCAGATCTCATCTTC.

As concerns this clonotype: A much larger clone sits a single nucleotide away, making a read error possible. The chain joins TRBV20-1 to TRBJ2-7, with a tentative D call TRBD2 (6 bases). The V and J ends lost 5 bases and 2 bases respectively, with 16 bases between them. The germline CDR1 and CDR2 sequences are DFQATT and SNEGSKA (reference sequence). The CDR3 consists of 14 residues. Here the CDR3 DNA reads TGCAGTGCTGAAGATGCGGGACGGGCCTACGAGCAGTACTTC. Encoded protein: CSAEDAGRAYEQYF.

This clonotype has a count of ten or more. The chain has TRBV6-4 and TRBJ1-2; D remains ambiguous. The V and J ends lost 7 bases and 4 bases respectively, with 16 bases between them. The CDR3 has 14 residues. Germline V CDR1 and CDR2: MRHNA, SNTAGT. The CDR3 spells CASTPEAGSYGYTF. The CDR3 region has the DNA TGTGCCAGCACCCCCGAGGCGGGGAGCTATGGCTACACCTTC.

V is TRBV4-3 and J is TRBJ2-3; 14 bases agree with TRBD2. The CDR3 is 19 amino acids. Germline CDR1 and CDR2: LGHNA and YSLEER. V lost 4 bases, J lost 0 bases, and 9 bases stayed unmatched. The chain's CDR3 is CASSRVGRTSGRSTDTQYF. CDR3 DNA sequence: TGCGCCAGCAGCCGAGTCGGCAGGACTAGCGGGAGGAGCACAGATACGCAGTATTTT.

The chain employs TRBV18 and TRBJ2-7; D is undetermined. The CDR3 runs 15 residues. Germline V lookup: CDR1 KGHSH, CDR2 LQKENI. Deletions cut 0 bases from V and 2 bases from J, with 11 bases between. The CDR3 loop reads CASSPPVSSAYEQYF. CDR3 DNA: TGTGCCAGCTCACCACCGGTGTCCTCTGCCTACGAGCAGTACTTC.

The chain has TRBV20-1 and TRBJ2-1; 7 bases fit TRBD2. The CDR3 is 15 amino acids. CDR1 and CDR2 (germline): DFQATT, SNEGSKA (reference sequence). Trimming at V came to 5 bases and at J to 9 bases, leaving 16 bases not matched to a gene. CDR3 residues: CSAGGRGGSFGEQFF. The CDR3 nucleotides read TGCAGTGCTGGGGGGAGGGGCGGGAGTTTTGGTGAGCAGTTCTTC.

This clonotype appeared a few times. The CDR3 loop is CASRLSPGTGNSYEQYF. The DNA for the CDR3 is TGTGCCAGCAGGCTATCTCCCGGGACAGGGAATTCCTACGAGCAGTACTTC. The chain carries TRBV12-3 or TRBV12-4 and TRBJ2-7, with 9 positions matching TRBD1. The CDR3 covers 17 residues. J was trimmed by 1 base and V by 6 bases; bases with no gene match: 13.

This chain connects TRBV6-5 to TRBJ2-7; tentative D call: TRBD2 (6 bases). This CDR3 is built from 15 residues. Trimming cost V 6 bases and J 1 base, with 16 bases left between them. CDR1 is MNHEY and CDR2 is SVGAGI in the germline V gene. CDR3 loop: CASRLGTGVSYEQYF. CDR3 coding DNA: TGTGCCAGCAGACTCGGGACGGGGGTTTCCTACGAGCAGTACTTC.

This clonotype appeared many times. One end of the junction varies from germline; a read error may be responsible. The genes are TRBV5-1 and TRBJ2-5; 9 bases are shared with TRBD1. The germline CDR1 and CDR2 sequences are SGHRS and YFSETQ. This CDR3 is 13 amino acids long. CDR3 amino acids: CASSLTGGETQYF. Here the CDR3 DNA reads TGTGCCAGCAGCTTGACAGGGGGGGAGACCCAGTACTTC. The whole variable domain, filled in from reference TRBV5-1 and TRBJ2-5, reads KAGVTQTPRYLIKTRGQQVTLSCSPISGHRSVSWYQQTPGQGLQFLFEYFSETQRNKGNFPGRFSGRQFSNSRSEMNVSTLELGDSALYLCASSLTGGETQYFGPGTRLLVL.

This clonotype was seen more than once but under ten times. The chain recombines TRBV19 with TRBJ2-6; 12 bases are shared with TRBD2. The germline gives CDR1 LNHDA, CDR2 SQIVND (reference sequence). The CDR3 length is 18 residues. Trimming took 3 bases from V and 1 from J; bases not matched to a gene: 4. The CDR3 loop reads CASSIGLAGFSGANVLTF. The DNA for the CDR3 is TGTGCCAGTAGTATCGGACTAGCGGGATTTTCTGGGGCCAACGTCCTGACTTTC.

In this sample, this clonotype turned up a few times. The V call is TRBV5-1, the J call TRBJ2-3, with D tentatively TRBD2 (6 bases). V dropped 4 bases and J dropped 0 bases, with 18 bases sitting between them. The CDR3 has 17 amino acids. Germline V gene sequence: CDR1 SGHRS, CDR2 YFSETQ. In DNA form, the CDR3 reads TGCGCCAGCAGCACCGCCCCGGGCGGGGCCAGCACAGATACGCAGTATTTT. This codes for CASSTAPGGASTDTQYF.

In DNA form, the CDR3 reads TGCAGTGCTAGAGTTAGCCCCGTTGAAGAGACCCAGTACTTC. Translated, it gives CSARVSPVEETQYF. The chain combines TRBV20-1 with TRBJ2-5, with unresolved D. V was clipped by 1 base and J by 3 bases, with 12 bases between them. The germline CDR1 and CDR2 sequences are DFQATT and SNEGSKA (reference sequence). The CDR3 is 14 amino acids.

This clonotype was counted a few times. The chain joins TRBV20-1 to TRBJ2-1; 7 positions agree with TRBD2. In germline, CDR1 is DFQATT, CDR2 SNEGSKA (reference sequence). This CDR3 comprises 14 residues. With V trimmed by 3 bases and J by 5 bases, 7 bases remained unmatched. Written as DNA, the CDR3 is TGCAGTGCTAGTGGTCGTCTAGCGGACAATGAGCAGTTCTTC. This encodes CSASGRLADNEQFF.

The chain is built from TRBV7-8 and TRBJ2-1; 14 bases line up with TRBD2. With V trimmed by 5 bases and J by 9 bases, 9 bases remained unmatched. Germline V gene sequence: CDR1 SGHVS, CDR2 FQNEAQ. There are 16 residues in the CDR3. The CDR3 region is CASSLGTSGSLIEQFF. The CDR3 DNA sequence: TGTGCCAGCAGCCTAGGGACTAGCGGGAGTTTGATTGAGCAGTTCTTC. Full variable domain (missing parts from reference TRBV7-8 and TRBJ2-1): GAGVSQSPRYKVAKRGQDVALRCDPISGHVSLFWYQQALGQGPEFLTYFQNEAQLDKSGLPSDRFFAERPEGSVSTLKIQRTQQEDSAVYLCASSLGTSGSLIEQFFGPGTRLTVL.

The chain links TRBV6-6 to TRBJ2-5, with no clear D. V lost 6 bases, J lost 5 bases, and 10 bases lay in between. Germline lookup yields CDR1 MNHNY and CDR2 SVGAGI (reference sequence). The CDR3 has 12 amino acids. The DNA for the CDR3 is TGTGCCAGCAGAACATCGTGGGAGACCCAGTACTTC. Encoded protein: CASRTSWETQYF.

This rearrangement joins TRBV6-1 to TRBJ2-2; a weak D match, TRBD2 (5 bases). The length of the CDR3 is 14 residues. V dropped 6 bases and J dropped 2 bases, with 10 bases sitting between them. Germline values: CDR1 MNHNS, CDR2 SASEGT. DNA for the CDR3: TGTGCCAGCAGAAGCAGCGGAAACACCGGGGAGCTGTTTTTT. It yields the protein CASRSSGNTGELFF.

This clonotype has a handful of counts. DNA of the CDR3: TGTGCCAGCAGCTTAGGGGATCCTGGCTACACCTTC. This sequence encodes CASSLGDPGYTF. The chain couples TRBV5-6 to TRBJ1-2; maybe TRBD1 (5 bases). Trimming removed 2 bases at V and 7 bases at J, with 9 bases between. The length of the CDR3 is 12 residues. CDR1 is SGHDT and CDR2 is YYEEEE in the germline V gene.

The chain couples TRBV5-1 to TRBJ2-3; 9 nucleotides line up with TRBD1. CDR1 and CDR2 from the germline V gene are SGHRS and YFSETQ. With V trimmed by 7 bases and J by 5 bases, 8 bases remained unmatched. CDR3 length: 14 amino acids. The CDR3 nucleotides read TGCGCCAGCGGGACAGGGCATGAGGGAGATACGCAGTATTTT. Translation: CASGTGHEGDTQYF.

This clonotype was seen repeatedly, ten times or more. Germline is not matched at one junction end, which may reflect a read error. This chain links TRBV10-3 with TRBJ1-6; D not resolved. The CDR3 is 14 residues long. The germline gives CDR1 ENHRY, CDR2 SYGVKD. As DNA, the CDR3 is TGTGCCGTCAGAGAGGGCAGAGCAAATTCACCCCTCCACTTT. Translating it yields CAVREGRANSPLHF.

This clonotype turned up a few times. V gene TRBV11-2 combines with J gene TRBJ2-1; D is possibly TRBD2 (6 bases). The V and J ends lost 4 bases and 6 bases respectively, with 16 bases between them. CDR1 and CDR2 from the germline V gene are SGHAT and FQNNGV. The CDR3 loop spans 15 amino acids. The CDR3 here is CASSSYRDSLNEQFF. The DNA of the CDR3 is TGTGCCAGCAGCTCCTACCGGGACTCCCTCAATGAGCAGTTCTTC. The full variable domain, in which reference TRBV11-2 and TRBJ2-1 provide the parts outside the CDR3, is EAGVAQSPRYKIIEKRQSVAFWCNPISGHATLYWYQQILGQGPKLLIQFQNNGVVDDSQLPKDRFSAERLKGVDSTLKIQPAKLEDSAVYLCASSSYRDSLNEQFFGPGTRLTVL.

CDR3 sequence reads: CASSLWSVGHTYNEQFF. Here the CDR3 DNA reads TGTGCCAGCAGCTTGTGGTCGGTAGGGCACACCTACAATGAGCAGTTCTTC. This sequence joins TRBV5-6 and TRBJ2-1, with D unclear. CDR1 is SGHDT and CDR2 is YYEEEE in the germline V gene. The V end was cut by 1 base, the J end by 2 bases, with 16 bases between. The CDR3 is 17 residues long.

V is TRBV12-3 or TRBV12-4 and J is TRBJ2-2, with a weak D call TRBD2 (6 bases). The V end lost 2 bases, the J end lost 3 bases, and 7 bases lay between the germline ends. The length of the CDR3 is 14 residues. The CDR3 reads CASSLSGDTGELFF. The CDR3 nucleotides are TGTGCCAGCAGTTTATCGGGGGACACCGGGGAGCTGTTTTTT.

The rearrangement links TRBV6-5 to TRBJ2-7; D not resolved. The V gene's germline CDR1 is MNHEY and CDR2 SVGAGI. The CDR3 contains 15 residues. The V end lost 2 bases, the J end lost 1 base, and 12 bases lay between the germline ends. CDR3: CASSYGVTVSYEQYF. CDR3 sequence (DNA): TGTGCCAGCAGTTACGGGGTCACGGTTTCCTACGAGCAGTACTTC.

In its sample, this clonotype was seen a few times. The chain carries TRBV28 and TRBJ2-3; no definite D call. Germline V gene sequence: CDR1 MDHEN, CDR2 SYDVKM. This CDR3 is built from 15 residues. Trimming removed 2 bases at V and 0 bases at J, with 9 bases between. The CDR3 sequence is CASSLRVTSTDTQYF. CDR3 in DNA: TGTGCCAGCAGTTTAAGGGTCACTAGCACAGATACGCAGTATTTT.